This T cell receptor beta chain was found in a study of Graves' ophthalmopathy and Graves' hyperthyroidism. The study amplified TCR beta CDR3 regions using RNA transcripts. Amplification began with first-round RT-PCR using HTBI primers, then second-round multiplex PCR was performed. Via MiXCR, TCRdb re-called the multiplex PCR reads, giving one row per CDR3 protein. The sample lists around 1.1 million distinct CDR3 sequences, 36% occurring once. As regards this clonotype: One base away lies a much larger clone, so this may be a sequencing read error.

The sequence was collected from an adult man with Graves' hyperthyroidism. Material: peripheral blood or thyroid tissue (not recorded which).

The CDR3 DNA reads as TGTGCCAGCAGCCAATTCATGGACGGGGAGGGCGCTGAAGCTTTCTTT. This codes for CASSQFMDGEGAEAFF. This chain joins TRBV7-6 and TRBJ1-1; D gene ambiguous. Between the trimmed V and J ends, which lost 5 bases and 6 bases, there was a span of 22 bases. Germline CDR1 and CDR2: SGHVS and FNYEAQ. The CDR3 consists of 16 residues.